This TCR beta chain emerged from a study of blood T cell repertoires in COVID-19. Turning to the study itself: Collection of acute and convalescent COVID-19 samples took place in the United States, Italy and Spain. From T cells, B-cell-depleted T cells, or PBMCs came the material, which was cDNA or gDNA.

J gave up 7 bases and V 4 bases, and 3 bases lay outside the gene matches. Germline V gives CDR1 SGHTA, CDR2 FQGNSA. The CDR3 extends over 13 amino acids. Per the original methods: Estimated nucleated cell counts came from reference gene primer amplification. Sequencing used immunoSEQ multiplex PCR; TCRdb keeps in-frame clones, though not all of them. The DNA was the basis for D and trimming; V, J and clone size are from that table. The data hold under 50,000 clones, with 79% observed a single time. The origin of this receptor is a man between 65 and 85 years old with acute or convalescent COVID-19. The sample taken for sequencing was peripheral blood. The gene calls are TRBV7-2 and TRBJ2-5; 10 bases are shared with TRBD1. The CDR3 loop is CASSSGQGVTQYF. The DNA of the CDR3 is TGTGCCAGCAGCTCCGGACAGGGGGTGACCCAGTACTTC.